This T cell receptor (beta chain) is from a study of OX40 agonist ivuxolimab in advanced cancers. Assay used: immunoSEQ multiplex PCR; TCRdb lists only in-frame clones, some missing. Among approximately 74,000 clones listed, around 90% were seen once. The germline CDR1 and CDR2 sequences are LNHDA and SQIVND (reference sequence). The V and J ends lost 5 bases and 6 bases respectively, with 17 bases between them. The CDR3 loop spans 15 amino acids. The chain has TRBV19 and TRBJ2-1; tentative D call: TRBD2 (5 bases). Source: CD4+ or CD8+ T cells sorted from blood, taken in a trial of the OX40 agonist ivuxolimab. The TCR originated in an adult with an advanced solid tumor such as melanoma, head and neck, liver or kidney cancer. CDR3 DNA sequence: TGTGCCAGTAGTCCCCGGACTCCATGGAGCAATGAGCAGTTCTTC. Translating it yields CASSPRTPWSNEQFF.